The 20 T cell receptor beta chains below all came from one sample that was sequenced in a study of response to subunit inactivated influenza vaccine. TCRdb itself ran the RT-PCR reads through MiXCR, one entry per CDR3 protein. The sample includes under 750,000 distinct CDR3 sequences, 12% of them seen just once. Material: PBMCs from blood, obtained on the day of vaccination. The receptors were gathered from a man aged 50 or older who received an inactivated influenza vaccine.

This clonotype occurred a few times. The chain joins TRBV29-1 to TRBJ2-5; D remains ambiguous. CDR3 length equals 13 residues. CDR1 is SQVTM and CDR2 is ANQGSEA in the germline V gene. V was trimmed by 6 bases and J by 3 bases, leaving 14 bases between them. The CDR3 region has the DNA TGCAGCGTCGGGCCCACCGCGGAAGAGACCCAGTACTTC. It encodes CSVGPTAEETQYF.

The chain has TRBV20-1 and TRBJ1-5, with D maybe TRBD1 (5 bases). V lost 3 bases, J lost 3 bases, and 12 bases lay in between. The CDR3 has 14 amino acids. Per germline, CDR1 DFQATT and CDR2 SNEGSKA (reference sequence). In nucleotides, the CDR3 is TGCAGTGCTAGTGCAGGGACCTCCAATCAGCCCCAGCATTTT. Encoded protein: CSASAGTSNQPQHF.

In regard to this clonotype: The junction and the germline gene differ at one end; a read error may be behind it. The V and J genes are TRBV7-8 and TRBJ1-4; D call uncertain. CDR3 size: 13 residues. Germline-derived CDR1 and CDR2 are SGHVS and FQNEAQ. The CDR3 coding sequence is TGTGCCAGCAGCTCCTCCCTCCCAGAAAAACTGCTTTTT. It codes for CASSSSLPEKLLF.

The CDR3 is CASSPGGWADTQYF. In DNA, the CDR3 is TGTGCCAGCAGTCCGGGGGGTTGGGCAGATACGCAGTATTTT. The chain combines TRBV6-1 with TRBJ2-3, with 7 bases lining up with TRBD2. Per the germline V gene, CDR1 is MNHNS and CDR2 is SASEGT. Losses at the gene ends were 5 bases for V and 4 bases for J; bases not matched to a gene: 6. The CDR3 is made up of 14 amino acids.

The chain combines TRBV9 with TRBJ2-2, with D perhaps TRBD2 (6 bases). V gave up 4 bases and J gave up 4 bases, with 14 bases separating them. The CDR3 is made up of 15 amino acids. The germline V gene encodes CDR1 SGDLS and CDR2 YYNGEE. In nucleotides, the CDR3 is TGTGCCAGCAGCCCAGTAGGAGGGGCCACCGGGGAGCTGTTTTTT. It specifies CASSPVGGATGELFF.

This clonotype was seen only a few times. The V call is TRBV9, the J call TRBJ2-7; 9 nucleotides agree with TRBD1. Trimming cost V 2 bases and J 3 bases; bases outside gene matches: 6. CDR1 is SGDLS, CDR2 YYNGEE, per germline. The CDR3 runs 15 residues. The CDR3 is CASSVSGTGIYEQYF. CDR3 DNA sequence: TGTGCCAGCAGCGTTTCCGGGACAGGGATCTACGAGCAGTACTTC.

This clonotype showed up many times. V and J are TRBV5-1 and TRBJ2-5; 7 bases are a match to TRBD2. V gave up 1 base and J gave up 5 bases; unmatched junction bases: 11. CDR3 length: 16 residues. The V gene's germline CDR1 is SGHRS and CDR2 YFSETQ. Written as DNA, the CDR3 is TGCGCCAGCAGCTTGTGGAGAGGTCCGGGAGGCGAGACCCAGTACTTC. Translation gives CASSLWRGPGGETQYF.

This clonotype appeared many times. V gene TRBV5-6 combines with J gene TRBJ2-2; no clear D gene. The V gene lost 2 bases and the J gene lost 5 bases, with 7 bases spanning the gap. CDR3 length: 13 amino acids. CDR1 is SGHDT and CDR2 is YYEEEE in the germline V gene. CDR3 coding DNA: TGTGCCAGCAGCTTTCCAGGTACCGGGGAGCTGTTTTTT. Amino acid sequence: CASSFPGTGELFF.

The chain links TRBV21-1 to TRBJ2-7; TRBD1, the D gene given by the table, was not confirmed from the DNA. TRBV21-1 is reported as a pseudogene. The CDR3 length is 16 residues. CDR3 amino acids: CASSAGTGGVGYEQYF. The CDR3 DNA is TGTGCCAGCAGCGCAGGTACAGGAGGAGTGGGCTACGAGCAGTACTTC.

V usage is TRBV20-1 and J usage is TRBJ2-5, with 8 bases that match TRBD2. This CDR3 spans 14 amino acids. The junction had 5 bases not matched to a gene; V was cut back by 1 base and J by 4 bases. Germline CDR1 reads DFQATT; CDR2 reads SNEGSKA (reference sequence). The chain's CDR3 is CSARVGSGTETQYF. DNA of the CDR3: TGCAGTGCTAGAGTCGGTAGCGGGACAGAGACCCAGTACTTC.

The genes are TRBV7-9 and TRBJ2-1; 9 nucleotides line up with TRBD2. Germline CDR1 is SEHNR and CDR2 is FQNEAQ (reference sequence). The CDR3 is 17 amino acids. The ends lost 6 bases at V and 4 bases at J; junction bases unmatched: 13. In DNA form, the CDR3 reads TGTGCCAGCAGTCAGGGCTTTAGCGGGAGACTTTACAATGAGCAGTTCTTC. This encodes CASSQGFSGRLYNEQFF.

This rearrangement joins TRBV5-1 to TRBJ2-3, with a weak D call TRBD2 (6 bases). Trimming shortened V by 5 bases and J by 6 bases, and 16 bases separated the two germline ends. The germline gives CDR1 SGHRS, CDR2 YFSETQ. This CDR3 has 14 residues. CDR3 sequence: CASSISGESDTQYF. CDR3 nucleotide sequence: TGCGCCAGCAGTATTTCGGGAGAATCCGATACGCAGTATTTT.

This clonotype was seen only a few times. The chain employs TRBV20-1 and TRBJ1-2; D might be TRBD1 (6 bases). There are 11 residues in the CDR3. Trimming removed 5 bases at V and 12 bases at J, with 16 bases between. Germline CDR1 and CDR2: DFQATT and SNEGSKA (reference sequence). The CDR3 sequence is CSAPYRVRNTF. CDR3 nucleotide sequence: TGCAGTGCTCCGTACAGGGTCAGGAACACCTTC.

This clonotype occurred a few times. The chain employs TRBV5-4 and TRBJ2-7; possible D gene TRBD1, 6 bases. The CDR3 is 15 residues long. Germline V CDR1 and CDR2: SGHNT, YYREEE (reference sequence). The V and J ends lost 4 bases and 0 bases respectively, with 14 bases between them. The CDR3 nucleotides read TGTGCCAGCAGCGATAGACAGGTACCCTCCTACGAGCAGTACTTC. Amino acids: CASSDRQVPSYEQYF.

This clonotype was picked up a small number of times. The chain couples TRBV12-3 or TRBV12-4 to TRBJ2-7; a possible D gene is TRBD2 (5 bases). V lost 6 bases and J 7 bases, leaving 13 bases between the germline ends. The length of the CDR3 is 12 residues. This CDR3 is CASSQVPGEQYF. CDR3 sequence (DNA): TGTGCCAGCAGCCAGGTCCCGGGGGAGCAGTACTTC.

The chain has TRBV4-3 and TRBJ1-2, with TRBD1 as a possible D gene (6 bases). CDR1 and CDR2 from the germline V gene are LGHNA and YSLEER. The V gene lost 1 base and the J gene lost 1 base, with 10 bases spanning the gap. The CDR3 extends over 15 amino acids. For the CDR3, the DNA is TGCGCCAGCAGCCAAGTGGCAGGGGTTAACTATGGCTACACCTTC. This gives the protein CASSQVAGVNYGYTF.

This clonotype was found a few times. A junction boundary mismatches the germline segment, possibly from a read error. This chain links TRBV10-3 with TRBJ2-3; D gene unclear. The CDR3 has 11 residues. Germline V CDR1 and CDR2: ENHRY, SYGVKD. The CDR3 region is CAIIESDTQYF. CDR3 coding DNA: TGTGCCATCATTGAGTCAGATACGCAGTATTTT.

The chain has TRBV6-2 or TRBV6-3 and TRBJ2-7, with D unclear. Germline lookup yields CDR1 MNHEY and CDR2 SVGEGT. V was cut by 6 bases and J by 5 bases, with 11 bases left in between. The CDR3 runs to 12 residues. CDR3 in DNA: TGTGCCAGCAGAGGGTCCGTCCACGAGCAGTACTTC. Amino acids: CASRGSVHEQYF.

This clonotype was picked up a small number of times. The CDR3 loop is CSARDGLAYEQYF. In DNA, the CDR3 is TGCAGTGCTAGAGACGGACTAGCCTACGAGCAGTACTTC. V is TRBV20-1 and J is TRBJ2-7, with TRBD2 matching 7 bases. The CDR3 has 13 amino acids. Trimming took 0 bases from V and 2 from J; bases not matched to a gene: 1. From germline, CDR1 is DFQATT and CDR2 SNEGSKA (reference sequence).

V gene TRBV20-1 combines with J gene TRBJ2-3; 7 bases fit TRBD2. Germline loops: CDR1 DFQATT, CDR2 SNEGSKA (reference sequence). The CDR3 is 13 amino acids. CDR3 amino acids: CRGREPSTDTQYF. CDR3 DNA sequence: TGCAGAGGGCGGGAGCCGAGCACAGATACGCAGTATTTT.